The 16 T cell receptor beta chains reported below all come from one sample, sequenced in a study of control samples from healthy donors and cancer patients. Profiling relied on immunoSEQ multiplex PCR, and the TCRdb table lists in-frame clones only, not all of them. The sample shows roughly 400,000 clones, 80% to 95% of them seen only once. Input material: PBMCs. These receptors were collected from a man aged 35 to 55 with head and neck cancer.

The sample holds one count of this clone. The chain recombines TRBV6-5 with TRBJ1-5, with D possibly being TRBD1 (5 bases). Germline assignment: CDR1 MNHEY and CDR2 SVGAGI. V dropped 3 bases and J dropped 6 bases, with 9 bases sitting between them. The length of the CDR3 is 13 residues. The CDR3 loop is CASSYRGAQPQHF. CDR3 bases: TGTGCCAGCAGTTATAGAGGGGCTCAGCCCCAGCATTTT.

The chain combines TRBV7-9 with TRBJ2-7, with 7 bases aligning to TRBD1. The V gene end was trimmed by 5 bases and the J gene end by 3 bases; junction bases not matched to a gene: 16. This CDR3 is built from 17 residues. Per the germline V gene, CDR1 is SEHNR and CDR2 is FQNEAQ (reference sequence). As DNA, the CDR3 is TGTGCCAGCAGCCCAAAGTGGGGACAGCAAAGCTTCTACGAGCAGTACTTC. Encoded protein: CASSPKWGQQSFYEQYF. The whole variable domain, remainder taken from reference TRBV7-9 and TRBJ2-7, is DTGVSQNPRHKITKRGQNVTFRCDPISEHNRLYWYRQTLGQGPEFLTYFQNEAQLEKSRLLSDRFSAERPKGSFSTLEIQRTEQGDSAMYLCASSPKWGQQSFYEQYFGPGTRLTVT.

V and J are TRBV10-3 and TRBJ1-5; possibly TRBD1 for D (6 bases). The CDR3 sequence is 14 residues long. V lost 6 bases, J lost 3 bases, and 12 bases lay in between. Germline V lookup: CDR1 ENHRY, CDR2 SYGVKD. This CDR3 reads CAISPTGNNQPQHF. The CDR3 bases are TGTGCCATCAGCCCTACAGGGAACAATCAGCCCCAGCATTTT.

This sequence joins TRBV28 and TRBJ2-5; 9 bases map to TRBD1. This CDR3 comprises 15 residues. CDR1 MDHEN and CDR2 SYDVKM come from the germline V gene. V trimming: 5 bases; J trimming: 5 bases; junction bases outside the gene matches: 9. The CDR3 loop is CASSLPGTGRETQYF. CDR3 DNA sequence: TGTGCCAGCAGTCTCCCCGGGACAGGGAGGGAGACCCAGTACTTC.

V and J are TRBV19 and TRBJ1-1; possibly TRBD1 for D (6 bases). CDR3 length: 16 residues. CDR1 LNHDA and CDR2 SQIVND come from the germline V gene (reference sequence). With 5 bases removed from V and 6 bases from J, the gap between germline ends came to 22 bases. The CDR3 loop is CASSANRVWALPEAFF. The CDR3 nucleotides read TGTGCCAGTAGTGCCAACAGGGTGTGGGCCCTGCCTGAAGCTTTCTTT.

V usage is TRBV10-2 and J usage is TRBJ2-5; D is possibly TRBD1 or TRBD2 (5 bases each). V gave up 0 bases and J gave up 4 bases, with 18 bases separating them. This CDR3 is built from 17 residues. Germline V gene sequence: CDR1 WSHSY, CDR2 SAAADI. The CDR3: CASSESGGTRFPETQYF. Written as DNA, the CDR3 is TGCGCCAGCAGTGAGTCGGGTGGGACCAGATTCCCAGAGACCCAGTACTTC.

The V gene is TRBV5-1, the J gene TRBJ2-1, with 13 bases lining up with TRBD2. Germline trimming cut 2 bases from V and 9 bases from J; bases unmatched to any gene: 8. There are 16 residues in the CDR3. Germline-derived CDR1 and CDR2 are SGHRS and YFSETQ. The CDR3 loop is CASSLGLAGVAGEQFF. The CDR3 nucleotides are TGCGCCAGCAGCTTAGGACTAGCGGGAGTCGCCGGTGAGCAGTTCTTC. Looking up the rest from reference TRBV5-1 and TRBJ2-1 gives the full variable domain: KAGVTQTPRYLIKTRGQQVTLSCSPISGHRSVSWYQQTPGQGLQFLFEYFSETQRNKGNFPGRFSGRQFSNSRSEMNVSTLELGDSALYLCASSLGLAGVAGEQFFGPGTRLTVL.

V is TRBV11-2 and J is TRBJ1-1, with D perhaps TRBD1 (5 bases). CDR1 SGHAT and CDR2 FQNNGV come from the germline V gene. The CDR3 length is 17 residues. V lost 2 bases and J lost 1, with 17 bases in between. CDR3 coding DNA: TGTGCCAGCAGCTTAAGGGGCCGGGGAGTAGGGAACACTGAAGCTTTCTTT. Translating gives CASSLRGRGVGNTEAFF.

The rearrangement uses TRBV28 and TRBJ2-5, with D perhaps matching TRBD2 (6 bases). The germline gives CDR1 MDHEN, CDR2 SYDVKM. Trimming took off 5 bases at V and 4 bases at J, with 11 bases between the two ends. This CDR3 has 13 amino acids. The CDR3 DNA is TGTGCCAGCAGTGGGGCGGGGCGAGAGACCCAGTACTTC. Translated, it gives CASSGAGRETQYF. Together with reference TRBV28 and TRBJ2-5, the CDR3 gives the full variable domain: DVKVTQSSRYLVKRTGEKVFLECVQDMDHENMFWYRQDPGLGLRLIYFSYDVKMKEKGDIPEGYSVSREKKERFSLILESASTNQTSMYLCASSGAGRETQYFGPGTRLLVL.

The chain joins TRBV24-1 to TRBJ1-2; D gene uncertain. Per germline, CDR1 KGHDR and CDR2 SFDVKD. The V gene lost 3 bases and the J gene lost 8 bases, with 9 bases spanning the gap. This CDR3 is built from 12 residues. The CDR3 nucleotides read TGTGCCACCAGTGATCCTCCTTCCGGCTACACCTTC. Translation: CATSDPPSGYTF.

Written as DNA, the CDR3 is TGTGCCATCCCATCGGGAGGCGCCTATAATTCACCCCTCCACTTT. This translates into CAIPSGGAYNSPLHF. The chain is built from TRBV7-2 and TRBJ1-6; D uncertain. This CDR3 comprises 15 residues. The germline V and J ends were trimmed by 10 bases and 2 bases, with 15 bases remaining between them. Germline V lookup: CDR1 SGHTA, CDR2 FQGNSA.

The CDR3 bases are TGTGCCAGCAGCTCAGTTGGGAGATCTGGGGAGCAGTACTTC. Translated: CASSSVGRSGEQYF. The chain joins TRBV7-8 to TRBJ2-7, with D possibly being TRBD2 (5 bases). CDR1 and CDR2 (germline): SGHVS, FQNEAQ. The CDR3 sequence is 14 residues long. The germline V and J ends were trimmed by 4 bases and 7 bases, with 17 bases remaining between them.

V and J are TRBV28 and TRBJ2-7; D gene unclear. Germline assignment: CDR1 MDHEN and CDR2 SYDVKM. CDR3 size: 11 residues. V was shortened by 6 bases and J by 2 bases, with 5 bases between the two germline ends. CDR3 in amino acids: CASSKTYEQYF. In nucleotides, the CDR3 is TGTGCCAGCAGCAAAACCTACGAGCAGTACTTC.

This sequence joins TRBV2 and TRBJ2-1; 12 bases align to TRBD2. J lost 15 bases, V lost 5 bases, and 11 bases had no gene match. The germline CDR1 and CDR2 sequences are SNHLY and FYNNEI. The CDR3 totals 14 residues. The CDR3 region is CASSPPGLAGRRFF. CDR3 nucleotides: TGTGCCAGCAGTCCTCCGGGACTAGCGGGCCGAAGGTTCTTC.

The chain carries TRBV30 and TRBJ2-4; 9 bases agree with TRBD1. The germline V gene encodes CDR1 GTSNPN and CDR2 SVGIG (reference sequence). CDR3 length: 14 residues. With 3 bases clipped from V and 9 bases from J, the junction kept 9 bases outside the gene matches. CDR3 coding DNA: TGTGCCTGGAGCAGGGACAGGGTAACGGGCATTCAGTACTTC. This translates into CAWSRDRVTGIQYF.

V is TRBV7-2 and J is TRBJ2-2; D might be TRBD2 (6 bases). The CDR3 spans 14 residues. The V end lost 6 bases, the J end lost 2 bases, and 10 bases lay between the germline ends. Germline V gene lookup returns CDR1 SGHTA and CDR2 FQGNSA. CDR3 DNA sequence: TGTGCCAGCAGAGGGGACTCCAACACCGGGGAGCTGTTTTTT. The encoded protein is CASRGDSNTGELFF.